This entry is about one T cell receptor beta chain. This clonotype was found many times. Its antigen is still unknown. Within one base of it there is no much larger clone, and no base qualities were kept. This entry belongs to a study of molecular identifiers for immune sequencing clone quantification (dated by TCRdb to the late 2010s). General notes on the study: In a replicate experiment, RNA from around 18,000 or 91,000 naive CD8 T cells was split into five aliquots, four of which were sequenced. This methods study benchmarked molecular-identifier clustering-based TCR repertoire sequencing (MIDCIRS) and TCR RNA copy counting, using CD8 T cells to do so. General findings and caveats noted by the study authors: Highly expanded clone sizes could be underestimated if identical TCR molecules share a barcode. The naive libraries included spiked-in Jurkat TCR RNA (around nine copies' worth), and this Jurkat TCR RNA is not part of the donor repertoire. Modeling estimated around 3 recovered TCR RNA copies per cell, compared with approximately 10 by digital PCR, which implies roughly 29% capture efficiency. Spiked-in Jurkat TCR RNA equal to a single cell's worth was reported to be detectable even within 1,100,000 naive CD8 T cells. When barcode sub-clustering was not used, chimeric consensus sequences inflated TCR diversity, with chimeras reaching as high as 47%. Clones above 20 RNA copies held over 99% of molecules in CMV-specific effector cells but under 1% in naive cells.

Libraries of naive CD8 T cells were generated from about 19,000 to 1,100,000 sorted cells, with 10%, 30% or 50% of the purified RNA used. On a BD FACSAria II, naive CD8 T cells were FACS-sorted as CD8+CD4-CCR7+CD45RA+ and collected into RLT Plus buffer. Around 10 TCR copies' worth of Jurkat RNA were spiked into about 19,000-1,000,000 naive CD8 T cell samples to test detection sensitivity. Enrichment of CD8 T cells was done with RosetteSep CD8+ T Cell Enrichment Cocktail plus Ficoll-Paque, and ACK red cell lysis came afterward. CDR1 is given as SGHDT and CDR2 as YYEEEE, both from the germline V gene. Relative to germline, V is missing 3 bases and J is missing 15 bases, with 15 bases of the junction outside any gene match. Including cysteine and phenylalanine, the CDR3 has 15 amino acids. Only the CDR3 region is kept as DNA, spanning 45 bases read in frame from base 1. Receptor amplification or capture employed PCR. TCRdb records Illumina HiSeq 4000 as the sequencer. Bulk TCR libraries were generated as previously described, with the TCR primers listed in Table S5 used. The Qiagen AllPrep DNA/RNA kit was used to purify total RNA. Before analysis, reads from multiple sequencing runs of the same library were pooled. The paper's processing steps were these. Only reads with exact TCR constant sequence were kept, trimmed to 150 nt, and grouped by their 12-nt molecular barcodes. Reads inside each barcode group were sub-clustered using a 15% Levenshtein threshold, and a quality-weighted consensus sequence was constructed for each RNA molecule. Non-functional sequences were removed, as were lower-count sequences one edit away from another. Based on fitting two negative binomial distributions, any barcode sub-cluster with under 20% of the maximum read count was discarded. Starting from the raw public reads, TCRdb applied fastp trimming at Q25, assembled clones with MiXCR and retained in-frame beta chains. Entries that share a CDR3 protein sequence are merged under the most common genes and DNA. These V and J calls derive from TCRdb rather than the authors' analysis. The sample contains about half a million distinct CDR3 sequences, about 21% of them found a single time. The biggest ten clones account for 0.84% of the sample.

Sequences were obtained from naive CD8+ T cells from blood, with Jurkat cell RNA spiked in. The sample's cell subset or site label, decoded: FACS-sorted CD8+CD4-CCR7+CD45RA+ naive T cells. The rearranged segments are TRBV5-6 and TRBJ1-6, and 7 junction bases match TRBD1. This TCR derives from a human donor in good health. Some libraries in this study had Jurkat cell RNA spiked in. The CDR3 is CASSSGQNYNSDLHF. The DNA reads TGTGCCAGCAGCTCGGGACAGAACTATAATTCTGACCTCCACTTT.